This T cell receptor beta chain was sequenced for a study of CD8+ T cells in alopecia areata. cDNA serving as the sequencing template came from extracted, reverse transcribed RNA. Generated by immunoSEQ multiplex PCR, the TCRdb table keeps only in-frame clones and is missing some. In the table there are about 120,000 clones, 53% of which are singletons. The germline V gene encodes CDR1 LNHNV and CDR2 YYDKDF (reference sequence). This CDR3 spans 15 amino acids. V lost 0 bases, J lost 0 bases, and 8 bases lay in between. Regarding treatment: oral pan-JAK inhibitor, 5-10 mg twice daily. As part of sample collection, lesional scalp punch biopsies and peripheral blood were taken from alopecia areata patients. Both CD4+ and CD8+ T cells were separated by sorting PBMCs.

The sequence came from a human donor with alopecia areata. The V gene is TRBV15, the J gene TRBJ1-2; D may be TRBD1 (6 bases). This material consisted of CD4+ T cells sorted from blood, taken at week 4, from a patient treated with tofacitinib. The CDR3 spells CATSREDRANYGYTF. CDR3 nucleotide sequence: TGTGCCACCAGCAGAGAGGACAGAGCTAACTATGGCTACACCTTC.